This entry lists 19 T cell receptor beta chains sequenced from one sample in a study of metastatic and nonmetastatic thyroid tumors. MiXCR was used by TCRdb to re-call the PCR reads. This sample has under 2,500 clones; around 24% occur once, and the top ten carry 25% to 30%. Each patient went into thyroid surgery without having received any treatment. The sample taken for sequencing was adjacent normal tissue. These TCRs come from a male donor with papillary thyroid cancer or a benign thyroid nodule (not recorded which). Some clones in this sample may be carry-over from other donors' samples.

The table lists this clone with a few counts. Here the CDR3 DNA reads TGTGCCAGCAGTTACTCCGACAGATACGAGCAGTACTTC. It is translated as CASSYSDRYEQYF. This rearrangement joins TRBV28 to TRBJ2-7, with D possibly being TRBD1 (5 bases). Trimming pared 4 bases from V and 4 bases from J, leaving 11 bases between. CDR1 is MDHEN, CDR2 SYDVKM, per germline. This CDR3 contains 13 residues.

This chain links TRBV5-8 with TRBJ1-2; D is unclear. Per germline, CDR1 SGHTS and CDR2 YDEGEE. Deletions cut 3 bases from V and 8 bases from J, with 14 bases between. This CDR3 region has 13 residues. The CDR3 sequence is CASSWRLRGGYTF. Written as DNA, the CDR3 is TGTGCCAGCAGCTGGAGACTTAGAGGAGGCTACACCTTC.

This clone was picked up a small number of times. The chain has TRBV2 and TRBJ2-1; a weak D match, TRBD2 (5 bases). The CDR3 loop spans 19 amino acids. CDR1 and CDR2 from the germline V gene are SNHLY and FYNNEI. Trimming removed 6 bases from V and 0 bases from J, with 24 bases in between. The DNA for the CDR3 is TGTGCCAGCAGCGCCTACCTTGGGCTAGCCTCCCGCTCCTACAATGAGCAGTTCTTC. Translated, it gives CASSAYLGLASRSYNEQFF.

This clone was seen at least ten times. This may stem from a read error, because a much larger clone lies one nucleotide away. V gene TRBV6-1 combines with J gene TRBJ2-7; possibly TRBD2 for D (6 bases). The V end lost 6 bases, the J end lost 4 bases, and 16 bases lay between the germline ends. The CDR3 has 14 residues. The germline V gene has CDR1 MNHNS and CDR2 SASEGT. The CDR3 loop is CASRDLGGGYEQYF. For the CDR3, the DNA is TGTGCCAGCAGGGACTTGGGGGGAGGATACGAGCAGTACTTC.

Concerning this clone: One end of the junction fails to match germline, which may point to a read error. V and J are TRBV3-1 and TRBJ1-2; the D gene is possibly TRBD1 (5 bases). Germline V gene lookup returns CDR1 LGHDT and CDR2 YNNKEL (reference sequence). This CDR3 has 16 amino acids. CDR3 sequence (DNA): TGTGCCAGCAGCCAGGATTGGACATTGCATAACCATGGCTACACCTTC. Encoded protein: CASSQDWTLHNHGYTF.

The chain employs TRBV20-1 and TRBJ2-1, with no clear D. This CDR3 is 10 amino acids long. Germline V gene lookup returns CDR1 DFQATT and CDR2 SNEGSKA (reference sequence). Trimming stripped 3 bases from V and 7 bases from J, with 4 bases between. The DNA for the CDR3 is TGCAGTGCTAGTTGGAATGAGCAGTTCTTC. This sequence encodes CSASWNEQFF.

This clone was found a few times. Here the CDR3 DNA reads TGTGCCAGCAGTCCCGACAGGGAGTCCTACGAGCAGTACTTC. It specifies CASSPDRESYEQYF. V gene TRBV27 combines with J gene TRBJ2-7; 7 nucleotides agree with TRBD1. The CDR3 spans 14 residues. J was trimmed by 1 base and V by 5 bases; bases with no gene match: 5. The germline V gene encodes CDR1 MNHEY and CDR2 SMNVEV (reference sequence).

The chain employs TRBV6-1 and TRBJ2-1; 8 bases match TRBD2. Germline V gene lookup returns CDR1 MNHNS and CDR2 SASEGT. This CDR3 is built from 14 residues. The V segment lost 6 bases and the J segment 8 bases; nucleotides outside the gene matches: 9. The CDR3 region is CASRAGTGGDEQFF. The CDR3 nucleotides read TGTGCCAGCAGGGCCGGTACGGGGGGGGATGAGCAGTTCTTC.

This clone was observed at least ten times. The CDR3 DNA is TGTGCCAGCACCCGGGACAGGGTGGTCTACGAGCAGTACTTC. Amino acids: CASTRDRVVYEQYF. V and J are TRBV5-4 and TRBJ2-7; 9 bases are a match to TRBD1. The trim removed 6 bases at V and 3 bases at J, leaving 7 bases unmatched. The CDR3 sequence is 14 residues long. Germline assignment: CDR1 SGHNT and CDR2 YYREEE (reference sequence).

This clone has a count of ten or more. The J gene is TRBJ2-7, the V gene TRBV6-1, with 9 bases that match TRBD1. This CDR3 comprises 14 residues. Trimming cost V 6 bases and J 3 bases; bases outside gene matches: 6. Germline V gene data show CDR1 as MNHNS and CDR2 as SASEGT. CDR3 sequence (DNA): TGTGCCAGCAGGGGTGGGGACAGGGACTACGAGCAGTACTTC. Translation gives CASRGGDRDYEQYF.

Within the sample, this clone is large. The V gene is TRBV12-3 or TRBV12-4, the J gene TRBJ2-1; a possible D gene is TRBD2 (7 bases). The V gene lost 8 bases and the J gene lost 4 bases, with 21 bases spanning the gap. The length of the CDR3 is 16 residues. The CDR3 loop reads CASRGGGLGGYNEQFF. CDR3 nucleotide sequence: TGTGCCAGCCGGGGAGGGGGGTTGGGGGGGTACAATGAGCAGTTCTTC.

This clone is medium-sized within its sample. The rearrangement links TRBV18 to TRBJ1-2; the D gene is possibly TRBD1 (5 bases). Looked up from germline, CDR1 is KGHSH and CDR2 is LQKENI. The CDR3 spans 14 residues. V lost 0 bases and J lost 5, with 10 bases in between. In DNA form, the CDR3 reads TGTGCCAGCTCACCACCCACAGGATCTTATGGCTACACCTTC. Its translation is CASSPPTGSYGYTF.

V and J are TRBV5-1 and TRBJ1-2; perhaps TRBD1 as D (6 bases). The CDR3 is 15 amino acids. V was cut by 1 base and J by 6 bases, with 16 bases left in between. Germline V lookup: CDR1 SGHRS, CDR2 YFSETQ. The DNA for the CDR3 is TGCGCCAGCAGCTTGAGCTCCTGGGGGGCTGATGGCTACACCTTC. It encodes CASSLSSWGADGYTF.

By sample share, this clone is large. The chain carries TRBV24-1 and TRBJ2-7; D may correspond to TRBD1 or TRBD2 (5 bases each). The CDR3 is 14 amino acids. The V gene lost 3 bases and the J gene lost 2 bases, with 10 bases spanning the gap. Germline values: CDR1 KGHDR, CDR2 SFDVKD. The CDR3 DNA reads as TGTGCCACCAGTGATAATACGGGGCCCTACGAGCAGTACTTC. This encodes CATSDNTGPYEQYF.

In its sample, this clone was seen a few times. The V and J genes are TRBV6-6 and TRBJ1-1; TRBD1 matches 8 bases. J lost 2 bases, V lost 2 bases, and 7 bases had no gene match. The CDR3 loop spans 16 amino acids. Germline CDR1 reads MNHNY; CDR2 reads SVGAGI (reference sequence). The CDR3 sequence: CASSYGTGLINTEAFF. CDR3 nucleotides: TGTGCCAGCAGTTACGGGACAGGTCTCATCAACACTGAAGCTTTCTTT.

By share, this clone ranks as medium-sized. The chain links TRBV27 to TRBJ2-1, with 9 nucleotides matching TRBD2. The CDR3 has 15 amino acids. CDR1 and CDR2 (germline): MNHEY, SMNVEV (reference sequence). Losses at the gene ends were 4 bases for V and 8 bases for J; bases not matched to a gene: 9. CDR3 bases: TGTGCCAGCAGTTCGTGGGGGACTAGCAGCTATGAGCAGTTCTTC. Translation gives CASSSWGTSSYEQFF.

This clone has a handful of counts. The V and J genes are TRBV30 and TRBJ2-7, with 7 bases that match TRBD2. V shed 0 bases and J 9 bases; nucleotides not matched to a gene: 11. This CDR3 spans 14 amino acids. The germline gives CDR1 GTSNPN, CDR2 SVGIG (reference sequence). CDR3 in amino acids: CAWSVGSREGRQYF. The CDR3, as DNA: TGTGCCTGGAGTGTGGGATCTAGGGAGGGTCGGCAGTACTTC.

This clone is labeled as large. The gene calls are TRBV6-1 and TRBJ1-5, with 9 bases aligning to TRBD1. With 10 bases clipped from V and 3 bases from J, the junction kept 13 bases outside the gene matches. There are 16 residues in the CDR3. Germline CDR1 is MNHNS and CDR2 is SASEGT. The chain's CDR3 is CANSRAGTGPNQPQHF. The CDR3 bases are TGTGCCAACAGCCGCGCCGGGACAGGGCCCAATCAGCCCCAGCATTTT.

This clone is large (0.1 to 1%) by share. The V call is TRBV27, the J call TRBJ2-1; TRBD1 matches at 10 bases. V lost 3 bases, J lost 4 bases, and 3 bases stayed unmatched. There are 15 residues in the CDR3. Germline V gene sequence: CDR1 MNHEY, CDR2 SMNVEV (reference sequence). Written as DNA, the CDR3 is TGTGCCAGCAGTTTGGGGACAGGGGCTTACAATGAGCAGTTCTTC. It codes for CASSLGTGAYNEQFF.